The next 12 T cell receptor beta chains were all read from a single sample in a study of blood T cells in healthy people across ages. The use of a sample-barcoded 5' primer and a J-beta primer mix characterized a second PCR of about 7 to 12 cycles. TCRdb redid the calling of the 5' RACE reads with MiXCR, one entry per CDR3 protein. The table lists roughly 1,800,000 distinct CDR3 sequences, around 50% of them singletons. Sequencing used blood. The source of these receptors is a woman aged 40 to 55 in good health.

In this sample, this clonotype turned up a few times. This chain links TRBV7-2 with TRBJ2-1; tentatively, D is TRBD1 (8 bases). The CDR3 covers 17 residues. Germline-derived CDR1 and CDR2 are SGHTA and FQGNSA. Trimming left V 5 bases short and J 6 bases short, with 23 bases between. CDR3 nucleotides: TGTGCCAGCAGCCCCCAGGGGGCGCTCAGCGGGGCCAATGAGCAGTTCTTC. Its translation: CASSPQGALSGANEQFF.

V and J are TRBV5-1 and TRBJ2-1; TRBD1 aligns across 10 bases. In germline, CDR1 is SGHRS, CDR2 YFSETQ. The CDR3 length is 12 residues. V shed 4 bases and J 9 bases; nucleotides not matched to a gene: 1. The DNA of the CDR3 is TGCGCCAGCAGCGGACAGGGGGTTGAGCAGTTCTTC. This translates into CASSGQGVEQFF.

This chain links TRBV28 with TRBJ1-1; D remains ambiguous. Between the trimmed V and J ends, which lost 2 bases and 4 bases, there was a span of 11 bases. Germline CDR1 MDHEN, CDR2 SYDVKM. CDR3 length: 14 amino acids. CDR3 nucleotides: TGTGCCAGCAGTTTAGGGAGTTGGGGCACTGAAGCTTTCTTT. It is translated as CASSLGSWGTEAFF.

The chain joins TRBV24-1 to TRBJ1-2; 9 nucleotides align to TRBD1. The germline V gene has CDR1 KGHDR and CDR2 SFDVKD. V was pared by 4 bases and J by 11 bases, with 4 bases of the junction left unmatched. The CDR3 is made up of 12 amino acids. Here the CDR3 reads CATSDPDRGYTF. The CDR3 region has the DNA TGTGCCACCAGTGACCCGGACAGGGGATACACCTTC.

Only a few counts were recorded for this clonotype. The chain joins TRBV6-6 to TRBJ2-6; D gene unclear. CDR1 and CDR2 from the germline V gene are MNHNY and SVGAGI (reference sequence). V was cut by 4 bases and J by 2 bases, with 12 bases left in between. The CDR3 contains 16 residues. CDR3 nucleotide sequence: TGTGCCAGCAGTTCAGTCATTAGGACTGGGGCCAACGTCCTGACTTTC. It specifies CASSSVIRTGANVLTF.

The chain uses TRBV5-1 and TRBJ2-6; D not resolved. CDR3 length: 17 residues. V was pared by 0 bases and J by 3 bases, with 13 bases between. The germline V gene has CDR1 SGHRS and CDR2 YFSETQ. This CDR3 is CASSLAVRHDGANVLTF. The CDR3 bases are TGCGCCAGCAGCTTGGCCGTAAGGCATGATGGGGCCAACGTCCTGACTTTC.

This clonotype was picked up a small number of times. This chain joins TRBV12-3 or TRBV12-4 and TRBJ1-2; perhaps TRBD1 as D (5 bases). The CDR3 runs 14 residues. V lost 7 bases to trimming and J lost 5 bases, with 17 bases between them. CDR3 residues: CASKGWEGSYGYTF. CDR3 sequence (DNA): TGTGCCAGCAAGGGGTGGGAGGGATCATATGGCTACACCTTC.

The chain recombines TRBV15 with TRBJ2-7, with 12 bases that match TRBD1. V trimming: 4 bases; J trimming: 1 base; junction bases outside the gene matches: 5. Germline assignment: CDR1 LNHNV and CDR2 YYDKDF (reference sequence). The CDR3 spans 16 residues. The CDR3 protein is CATSKGGQGASYEQYF. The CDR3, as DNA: TGTGCCACCAGCAAAGGGGGACAGGGGGCATCCTACGAGCAGTACTTC.

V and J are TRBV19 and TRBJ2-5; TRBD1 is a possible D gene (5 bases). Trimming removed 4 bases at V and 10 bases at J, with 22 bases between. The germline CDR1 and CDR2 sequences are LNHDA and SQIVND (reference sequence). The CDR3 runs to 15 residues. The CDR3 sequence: CASSTPLVSRANQYF. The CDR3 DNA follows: TGTGCCAGTAGTACCCCCTTAGTTAGCAGGGCTAACCAGTACTTC.

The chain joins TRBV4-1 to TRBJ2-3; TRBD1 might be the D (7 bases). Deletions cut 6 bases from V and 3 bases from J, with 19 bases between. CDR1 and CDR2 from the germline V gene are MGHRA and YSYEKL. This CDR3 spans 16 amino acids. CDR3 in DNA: TGCGCCAGCAGTTCCCGCCGGGACAGCGGGACAGATACGCAGTATTTT. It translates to CASSSRRDSGTDTQYF.

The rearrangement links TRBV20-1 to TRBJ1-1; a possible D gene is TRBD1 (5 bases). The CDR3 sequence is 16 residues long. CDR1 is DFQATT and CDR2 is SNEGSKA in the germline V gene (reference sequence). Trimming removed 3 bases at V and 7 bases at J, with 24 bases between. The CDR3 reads CSARKDAGPRLDEAFF. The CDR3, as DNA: TGCAGTGCTAGGAAGGACGCAGGGCCCCGTTTGGATGAAGCTTTCTTT.

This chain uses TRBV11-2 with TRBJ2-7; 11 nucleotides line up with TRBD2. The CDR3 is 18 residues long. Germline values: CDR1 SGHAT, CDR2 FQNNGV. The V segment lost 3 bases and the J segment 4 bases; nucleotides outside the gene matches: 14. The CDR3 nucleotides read TGTGCCAGCAGCTTTAAACTAGCGGGGGCCCTTAGCTCTTACGAGCAGTACTTC. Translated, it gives CASSFKLAGALSSYEQYF.